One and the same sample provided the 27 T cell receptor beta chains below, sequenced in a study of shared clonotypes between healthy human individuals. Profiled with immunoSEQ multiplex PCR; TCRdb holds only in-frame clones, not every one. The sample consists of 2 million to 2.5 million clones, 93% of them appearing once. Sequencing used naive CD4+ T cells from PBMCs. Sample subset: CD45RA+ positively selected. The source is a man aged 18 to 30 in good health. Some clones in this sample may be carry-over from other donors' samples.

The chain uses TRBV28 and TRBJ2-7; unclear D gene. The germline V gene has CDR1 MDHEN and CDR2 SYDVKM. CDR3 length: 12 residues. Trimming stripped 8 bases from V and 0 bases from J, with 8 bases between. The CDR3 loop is CASGRNSYEQYF. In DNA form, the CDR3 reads TGTGCCAGCGGGCGAAACTCCTACGAGCAGTACTTC.

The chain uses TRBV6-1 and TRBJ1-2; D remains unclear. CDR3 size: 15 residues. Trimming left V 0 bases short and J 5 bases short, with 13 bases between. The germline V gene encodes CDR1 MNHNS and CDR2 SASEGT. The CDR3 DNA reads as TGTGCCAGCAGTGAAGCGTCCGGGATGGTTTATGGCTACACCTTC. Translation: CASSEASGMVYGYTF.

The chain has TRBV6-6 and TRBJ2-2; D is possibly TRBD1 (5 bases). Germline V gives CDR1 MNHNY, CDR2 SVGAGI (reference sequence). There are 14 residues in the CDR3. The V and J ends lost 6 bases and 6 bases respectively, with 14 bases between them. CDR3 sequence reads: CASRPTVRAGELFF. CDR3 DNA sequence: TGTGCCAGCAGGCCGACAGTTCGGGCCGGGGAGCTGTTTTTT.

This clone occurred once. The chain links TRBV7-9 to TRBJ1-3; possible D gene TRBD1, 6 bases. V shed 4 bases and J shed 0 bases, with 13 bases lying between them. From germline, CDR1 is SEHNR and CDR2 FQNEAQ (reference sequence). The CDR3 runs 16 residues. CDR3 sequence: CASSSTGQSSGNTIYF. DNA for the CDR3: TGTGCCAGCAGCTCAACAGGGCAATCCTCTGGAAACACCATATATTTT.

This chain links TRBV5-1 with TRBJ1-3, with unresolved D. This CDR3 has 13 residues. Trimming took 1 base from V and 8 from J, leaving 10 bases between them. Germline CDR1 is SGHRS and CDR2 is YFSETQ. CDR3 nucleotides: TGCGCCAGCAGCTTGAACGGCGGGGACACCATATATTTT. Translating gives CASSLNGGDTIYF.

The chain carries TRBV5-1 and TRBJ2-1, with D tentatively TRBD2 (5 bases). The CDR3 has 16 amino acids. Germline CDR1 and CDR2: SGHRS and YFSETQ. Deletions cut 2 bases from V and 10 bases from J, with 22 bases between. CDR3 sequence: CASSLFGSEPPQEQFF. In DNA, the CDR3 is TGCGCCAGCAGCTTATTTGGTAGCGAGCCTCCTCAGGAGCAGTTCTTC.

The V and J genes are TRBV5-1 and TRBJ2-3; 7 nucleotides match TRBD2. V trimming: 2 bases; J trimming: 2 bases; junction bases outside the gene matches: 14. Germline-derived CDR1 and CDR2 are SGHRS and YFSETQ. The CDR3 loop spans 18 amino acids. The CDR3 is CASSFGGSGLAVTDTQYF. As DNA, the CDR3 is TGCGCCAGCAGCTTCGGGGGTTCGGGCCTAGCGGTCACAGATACGCAGTATTTT.

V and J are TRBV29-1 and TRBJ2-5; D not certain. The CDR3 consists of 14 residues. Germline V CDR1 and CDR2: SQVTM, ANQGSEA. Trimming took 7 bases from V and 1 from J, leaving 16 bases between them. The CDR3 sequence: CSAATERFQETQYF. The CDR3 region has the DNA TGCAGCGCCGCCACTGAAAGATTCCAAGAGACCCAGTACTTC.

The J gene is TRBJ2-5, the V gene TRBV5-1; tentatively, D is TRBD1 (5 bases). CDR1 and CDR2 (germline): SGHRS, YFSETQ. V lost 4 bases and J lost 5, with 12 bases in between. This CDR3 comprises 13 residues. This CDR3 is CASSQTDGETQYF. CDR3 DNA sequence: TGCGCCAGCAGCCAGACAGATGGGGAGACCCAGTACTTC.

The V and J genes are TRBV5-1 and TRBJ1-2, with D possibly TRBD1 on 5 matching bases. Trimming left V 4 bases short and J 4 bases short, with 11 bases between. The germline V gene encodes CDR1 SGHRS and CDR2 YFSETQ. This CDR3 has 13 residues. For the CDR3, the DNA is TGCGCCAGCAGCCGTGAGGGGACCTATGGCTACACCTTC. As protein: CASSREGTYGYTF.

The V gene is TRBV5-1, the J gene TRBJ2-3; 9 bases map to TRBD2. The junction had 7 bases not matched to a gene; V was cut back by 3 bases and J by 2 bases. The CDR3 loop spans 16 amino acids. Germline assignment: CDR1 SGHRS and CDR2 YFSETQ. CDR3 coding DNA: TGCGCCAGCAGCTCGGAAACTAGCGGGCTCACAGATACGCAGTATTTT. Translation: CASSSETSGLTDTQYF.

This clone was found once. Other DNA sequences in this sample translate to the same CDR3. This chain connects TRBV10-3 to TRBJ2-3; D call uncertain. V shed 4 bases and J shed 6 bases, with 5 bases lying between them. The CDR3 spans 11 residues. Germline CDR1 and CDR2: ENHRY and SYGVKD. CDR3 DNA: TGTGCCATCAGTGTGGGGGATACGCAGTATTTT. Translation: CAISVGDTQYF.

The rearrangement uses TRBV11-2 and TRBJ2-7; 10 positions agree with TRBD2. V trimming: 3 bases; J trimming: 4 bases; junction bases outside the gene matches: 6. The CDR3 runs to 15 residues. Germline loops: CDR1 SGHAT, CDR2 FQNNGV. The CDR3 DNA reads TGTGCCAGCAGCTTGAGAGCGGGAGGGCGTTACGAGCAGTACTTC. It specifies CASSLRAGGRYEQYF.

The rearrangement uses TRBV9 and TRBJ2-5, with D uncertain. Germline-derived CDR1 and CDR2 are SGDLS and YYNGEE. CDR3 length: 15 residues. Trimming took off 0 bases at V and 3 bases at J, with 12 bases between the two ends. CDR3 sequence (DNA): TGTGCCAGCAGCGTAGCCCCCGGCAGGAAAGAGACCCAGTACTTC. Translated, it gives CASSVAPGRKETQYF.

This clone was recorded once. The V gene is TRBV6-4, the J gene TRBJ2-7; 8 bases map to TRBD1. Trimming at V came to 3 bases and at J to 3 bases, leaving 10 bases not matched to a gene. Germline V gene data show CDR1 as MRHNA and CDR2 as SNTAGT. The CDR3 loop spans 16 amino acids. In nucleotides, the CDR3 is TGTGCCAGCAGTGAGGGCCAGGGGGCCGCAAACTACGAGCAGTACTTC. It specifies CASSEGQGAANYEQYF.

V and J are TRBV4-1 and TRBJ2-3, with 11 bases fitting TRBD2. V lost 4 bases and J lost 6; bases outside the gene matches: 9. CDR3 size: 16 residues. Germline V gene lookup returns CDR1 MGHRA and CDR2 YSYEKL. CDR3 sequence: CASSPGNRLAGDTQYF. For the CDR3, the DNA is TGCGCCAGCAGCCCCGGGAACAGACTAGCGGGGGATACGCAGTATTTT.

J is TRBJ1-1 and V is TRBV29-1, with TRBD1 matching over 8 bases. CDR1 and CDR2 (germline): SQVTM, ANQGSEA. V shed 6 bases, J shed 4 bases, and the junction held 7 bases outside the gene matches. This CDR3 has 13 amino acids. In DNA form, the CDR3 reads TGCAGCGTAGGACAGGGCCGGGGCACTGAAGCTTTCTTT. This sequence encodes CSVGQGRGTEAFF.

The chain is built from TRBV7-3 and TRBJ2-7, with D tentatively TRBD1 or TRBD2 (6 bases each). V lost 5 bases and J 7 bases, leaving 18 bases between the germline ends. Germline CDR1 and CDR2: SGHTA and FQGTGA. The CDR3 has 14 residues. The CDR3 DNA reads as TGTGCCAGCAGCACAACAGGGTATGGAGGGGAGCAGTACTTC. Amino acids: CASSTTGYGGEQYF.

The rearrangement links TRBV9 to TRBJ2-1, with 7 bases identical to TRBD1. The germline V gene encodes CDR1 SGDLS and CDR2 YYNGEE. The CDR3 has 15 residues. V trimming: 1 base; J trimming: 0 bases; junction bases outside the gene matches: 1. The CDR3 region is CASSVTGASYNEQFF. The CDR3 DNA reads TGTGCCAGCAGCGTAACAGGGGCCTCCTACAATGAGCAGTTCTTC.

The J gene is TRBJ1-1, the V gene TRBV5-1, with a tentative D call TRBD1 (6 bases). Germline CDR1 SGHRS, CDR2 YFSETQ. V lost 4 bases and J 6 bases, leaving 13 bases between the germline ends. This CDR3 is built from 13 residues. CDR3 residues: CASSHGGLSEAFF. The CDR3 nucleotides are TGCGCCAGCAGCCACGGGGGGCTATCTGAAGCTTTCTTT.

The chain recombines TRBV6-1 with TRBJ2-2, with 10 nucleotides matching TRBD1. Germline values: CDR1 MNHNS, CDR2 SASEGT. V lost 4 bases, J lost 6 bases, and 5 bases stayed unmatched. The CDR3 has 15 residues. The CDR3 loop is CASSGDRGLSGELFF. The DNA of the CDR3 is TGTGCCAGCAGTGGAGACAGGGGGCTCTCCGGGGAGCTGTTTTTT.

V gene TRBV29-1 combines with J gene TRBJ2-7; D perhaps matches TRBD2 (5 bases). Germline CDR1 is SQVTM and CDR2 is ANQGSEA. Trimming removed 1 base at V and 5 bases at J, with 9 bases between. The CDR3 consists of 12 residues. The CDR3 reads CSVEGSSNEQYF. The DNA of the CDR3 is TGCAGCGTTGAAGGTTCTAGCAACGAGCAGTACTTC.

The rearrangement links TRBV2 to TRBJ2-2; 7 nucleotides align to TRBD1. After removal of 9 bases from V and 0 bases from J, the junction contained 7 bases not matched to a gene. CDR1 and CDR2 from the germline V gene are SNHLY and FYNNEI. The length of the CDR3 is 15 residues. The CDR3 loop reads CASSPQGSNTGELFF. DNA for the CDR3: TGTGCCAGTAGCCCACAGGGGTCGAACACCGGGGAGCTGTTTTTT.

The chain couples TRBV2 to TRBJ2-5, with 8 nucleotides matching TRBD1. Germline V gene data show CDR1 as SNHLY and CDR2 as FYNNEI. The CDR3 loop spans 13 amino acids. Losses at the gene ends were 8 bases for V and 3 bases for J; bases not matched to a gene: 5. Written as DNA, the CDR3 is TGTGCCAGCGGGATGACAGGGGAAGAGACCCAGTACTTC. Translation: CASGMTGEETQYF.

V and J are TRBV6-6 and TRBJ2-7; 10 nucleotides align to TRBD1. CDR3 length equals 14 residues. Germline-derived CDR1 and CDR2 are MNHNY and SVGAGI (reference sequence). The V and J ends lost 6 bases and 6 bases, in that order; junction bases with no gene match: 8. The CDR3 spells CASRPGTGVREQYF. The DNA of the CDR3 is TGTGCCAGCAGGCCCGGGACAGGGGTACGCGAGCAGTACTTC.

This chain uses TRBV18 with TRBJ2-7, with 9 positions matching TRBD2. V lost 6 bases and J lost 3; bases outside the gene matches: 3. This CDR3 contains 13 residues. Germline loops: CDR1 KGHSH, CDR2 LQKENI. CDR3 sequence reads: CASSQREVYEQYF. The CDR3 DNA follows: TGTGCCAGCTCGCAGCGGGAGGTCTACGAGCAGTACTTC.

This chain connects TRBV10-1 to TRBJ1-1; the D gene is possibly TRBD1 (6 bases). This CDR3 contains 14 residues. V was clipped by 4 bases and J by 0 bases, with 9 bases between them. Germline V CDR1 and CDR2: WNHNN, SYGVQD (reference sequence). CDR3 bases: TGCGCCAGCAGTGCCAACAGGGTGAACACTGAAGCTTTCTTT. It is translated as CASSANRVNTEAFF.